A selection of T cell receptor beta chains follows, all from one sample in a study of a mutant IDH1 vaccine in newly diagnosed glioma. Sequenced by immunoSEQ multiplex PCR; TCRdb stores in-frame clones only, minus some. The data hold about 34,000 clones, with 80% to 95% observed a single time. Their cognate antigens are unknown. The sample was PBMCs, taken from a glioma patient whose treatment included an IDH1 peptide vaccine. The receptors were sampled from a woman aged 40 to 50 with glioma. Both conserved end residues are part of each CDR3. D genes are given only for firm matches. Some rows have no size entry. The others give once, few or many, or a class for an expanded clone.

v_call	j_call	d_call	clone_size	cdr3_aa	cdr3_nt
TRBV6-1	TRBJ1-5	-	-	CARTRWASQPQHF	TGTGCCAGAACTAGGTGGGCTAGTCAGCCCCAGCATTTT
TRBV7-6	TRBJ1-1	-	once	CASSFGRDTEAFF	TGTGCCAGCAGCTTTGGCAGGGACACTGAAGCTTTCTTT
TRBV28	TRBJ2-7	TRBD2	once	CASRFSPRTSAEQYF	TGTGCCAGCAGATTCTCACCTCGGACTAGCGCCGAGCAGTACTTC
TRBV13	TRBJ2-7	TRBD1	once	CASSDKAGTGSGEQYF	TGTGCCAGCAGCGATAAGGCCGGGACAGGGAGTGGGGAGCAGTACTTC
TRBV13	TRBJ1-2	-	-	CASSLGPGYTF	TGTGCCAGCAGCTTGGGACCTGGCTACACCTTC
TRBV5-1	TRBJ2-5	-	-	CASSHDREGGETQYF	TGCGCCAGCAGCCACGACAGGGAGGGAGGAGAGACCCAGTACTTC
TRBV18	TRBJ1-1	-	-	CASSAEQMNTEAFF	TGTGCCAGCTCGGCCGAACAGATGAACACTGAAGCTTTCTTT
TRBV5-1	TRBJ1-4	TRBD1	-	CASSKNPGQGGEKLFF	TGCGCCAGCAGCAAAAACCCGGGACAGGGTGGGGAAAAACTGTTTTTT
TRBV2	TRBJ2-5	TRBD1	-	CASSEASMTGWRETQYF	TGTGCCAGCAGTGAAGCGTCTATGACAGGGTGGCGAGAGACCCAGTACTTC
TRBV6-5	TRBJ1-6	-	-	CASRDGGSYNSPLHF	TGTGCCAGCAGGGACGGCGGCTCCTATAATTCACCCCTCCACTTT
TRBV11-3	TRBJ2-1	TRBD2	-	CASSQTSGITYNEQFF	TGTGCCAGCAGCCAGACTAGCGGGATTACCTACAATGAGCAGTTCTTC
TRBV28	TRBJ1-1	-	once	CASTLEGRHHEAFF	TGTGCCAGCACACTAGAGGGTCGGCACCATGAAGCTTTCTTT
TRBV7-2	TRBJ2-7	-	-	CASSPTASYEQYF	TGTGCCAGCAGCCCGACAGCCTCCTACGAGCAGTACTTC
TRBV25-1	TRBJ1-2	-	-	CASSDPGRGGYTF	TGTGCCAGCAGTGATCCGGGGCGAGGGGGCTACACCTTC
TRBV5-4	TRBJ2-5	TRBD2	few	CASSAWTSPETQYF	TGTGCCAGCAGCGCCTGGACTAGTCCAGAGACCCAGTACTTC
TRBV29-1	TRBJ1-5	-	few	CSVAGRAGQPQHF	TGCAGCGTGGCCGGGAGGGCCGGCCAGCCCCAGCATTTT
TRBV15	TRBJ2-5	-	-	CATSRDLGTQETQYF	TGTGCCACCAGCAGAGATTTGGGGACCCAAGAGACCCAGTACTTC
TRBV27	TRBJ1-4	TRBD1	-	CASSLVPGQPNEKLFF	TGTGCCAGCAGTTTGGTCCCGGGACAGCCTAATGAAAAACTGTTTTTT
TRBV18	TRBJ1-1	-	-	CASSSTQLADSKERRTEAFF	TGTGCCAGCTCCTCGACCCAGCTTGCCGATAGTAAGGAGAGGCGGACTGAAGCTTTCTTT
TRBV2	TRBJ2-7	-	-	CASSDAVSYEQYF	TGTGCCAGCAGTGACGCGGTATCCTACGAGCAGTACTTC
TRBV19	TRBJ2-3	-	-	CASSPQDINADTQYF	TGTGCCAGTAGTCCGCAGGACATCAACGCAGATACGCAGTATTTT
TRBV2	TRBJ2-2	TRBD2	-	CASRKEGEGGELFF	TGTGCCAGCAGGAAGGAAGGGGAGGGCGGGGAGCTGTTTTTT
TRBV4-1	TRBJ1-1	TRBD1	-	CASSHETGLDTEAFF	TGCGCCAGCAGCCACGAGACAGGGCTGGACACTGAAGCTTTCTTT
TRBV14	TRBJ2-2	-	-	CASSQDLTWRSGELFF	TGTGCCAGCAGCCAAGATCTAACCTGGCGATCCGGGGAGCTGTTTTTT
TRBV5-1	TRBJ2-7	-	-	CASSLGGQSSYEQYF	TGCGCCAGCAGCCTAGGCGGCCAGAGCTCCTACGAGCAGTACTTC
TRBV5-1	TRBJ1-1	-	-	CASSLAVRWSMNTEAFF	TGCGCCAGCAGCTTGGCCGTCAGGTGGAGTATGAACACTGAAGCTTTCTTT
TRBV6-5	TRBJ1-2	-	medium-sized	CASLSPYGYTF	TGTGCCAGCCTTTCGCCCTATGGCTACACCTTC
TRBV19	TRBJ1-5	-	few	CASHRTVSNQPQHF	TGTGCCAGCCATCGGACAGTAAGCAATCAGCCCCAGCATTTT
TRBV5-1	TRBJ2-3	-	-	CASSLGGPVDTQYF	TGCGCCAGCAGCCTGGGGGGCCCCGTAGATACGCAGTATTTT
TRBV2	TRBJ2-6	-	-	CASSEARTPGANVLTF	TGTGCCAGCAGTGAAGCGCGGACCCCTGGGGCCAACGTCCTGACTTTC
TRBV18	TRBJ1-6	TRBD1	-	CASSPPGQGYSPLHF	TGTGCCAGCTCACCACCGGGACAGGGTTACTCACCCCTCCACTTT
TRBV28	TRBJ1-3	TRBD1	-	CASSLQGNAGNTIYF	TGTGCCAGCAGCCTACAGGGGAATGCTGGAAACACCATATATTTT
TRBV29-1	TRBJ2-7	-	-	CSAREGEQYF	TGCAGCGCAAGGGAAGGCGAGCAGTACTTC
TRBV6-1	TRBJ1-5	-	-	CASSSRGNNQPQHF	TGTGCCAGCAGTAGTCGGGGGAACAATCAGCCCCAGCATTTT
TRBV25-1	TRBJ2-5	-	-	CASSEYGNRAGETQYF	TGTGCCAGCAGTGAATACGGGAACAGGGCCGGAGAGACCCAGTACTTC
TRBV7-2	TRBJ1-1	-	-	CASSLANLGPGMNTEAFF	TGTGCCAGCAGCTTAGCTAACCTTGGGCCAGGGATGAACACTGAAGCTTTCTTT
TRBV4-1	TRBJ1-5	-	-	CASSPRGGTNQPQHF	TGCGCCAGCAGCCCAAGGGGGGGGACGAATCAGCCCCAGCATTTT
TRBV6-6	TRBJ1-2	-	-	CASRGAGDGYTF	TGTGCCAGCAGGGGGGCGGGAGACGGCTACACCTTC
TRBV5-4	TRBJ2-3	-	-	CASSLGADTQYF	TGTGCCAGCAGCTTGGGGGCAGATACGCAGTATTTT
TRBV28	TRBJ2-2	-	-	CATTHTGTNTGELFF	TGTGCCACCACCCATACCGGAACGAACACCGGGGAGCTGTTTTTT
TRBV2	TRBJ1-5	-	-	CASSEYNDQPQHF	TGTGCCAGCAGTGAGTATAATGATCAGCCCCAGCATTTT
TRBV10-1	TRBJ2-5	-	-	CASSESTGGQETQYF	TGCGCCAGCAGTGAGTCGACAGGTGGGCAAGAGACCCAGTACTTC
TRBV7-8	TRBJ1-1	-	-	CASSLVTISTEAFF	TGTGCCAGCAGCTTAGTGACCATCAGCACTGAAGCTTTCTTT
TRBV29-1	TRBJ2-5	-	-	CSVEVGRETQYF	TGCAGCGTTGAAGTGGGCAGGGAGACCCAGTACTTC
TRBV7-6	TRBJ2-7	-	-	CASSLDRSYEQYF	TGTGCCAGCAGCTTGGACCGCTCCTACGAGCAGTACTTC
TRBV4-3	TRBJ2-7	-	once	CASSQDRWMGLGEQYF	TGCGCCAGCAGCCAAGATCGATGGATGGGCCTGGGCGAGCAGTACTTC
TRBV2	TRBJ1-2	-	once	CASKVRWQYDGYTF	TGTGCCAGCAAGGTCCGGTGGCAGTACGATGGCTACACCTTC
TRBV9	TRBJ2-3	-	-	CASSVGGSWSDTQYF	TGTGCCAGCAGCGTAGGGGGCTCCTGGTCAGATACGCAGTATTTT
TRBV6-5	TRBJ2-7	-	-	CASSYRRDSYEQYF	TGTGCCAGCAGTTACAGGAGGGATAGCTACGAGCAGTACTTC
TRBV7-9	TRBJ2-7	TRBD2	-	CASSLGAAGGIYEQYF	TGTGCCAGCAGCTTAGGTGCAGCGGGGGGGATCTACGAGCAGTACTTC
TRBV21-1	TRBJ1-4	-	few	CARDRGRRKLFF	TGTGCCAGGGACAGGGGGCGGCGAAAACTGTTTTTT
TRBV19	TRBJ1-2	TRBD1	once	CASSIDLGTGIYGYTF	TGTGCCAGTAGTATAGATCTTGGGACAGGGATCTATGGCTACACCTTC
TRBV4-3	TRBJ1-1	TRBD1	-	CASSQDLVGTGGQNTEAFF	TGCGCCAGCAGCCAAGATTTAGTAGGGACAGGGGGACAGAACACTGAAGCTTTCTTT
TRBV6-1	TRBJ1-5	TRBD1	medium-sized	CASSEEDRVGYSNQPQHF	TGTGCCAGCAGTGAAGAGGACAGGGTCGGCTATAGCAATCAGCCCCAGCATTTT
TRBV2	TRBJ2-7	TRBD2	once	CASHEGGSQQYF	TGTGCCAGCCACGAGGGAGGGAGTCAGCAGTACTTC
TRBV5-4	TRBJ1-1	TRBD1	-	CASSPILTGVGVNTEAFF	TGTGCCAGCAGCCCGATTCTAACAGGGGTGGGGGTGAACACTGAAGCTTTCTTT
TRBV6-5	TRBJ1-1	-	few	CASSYSIARLNTEAFF	TGTGCCAGCAGTTACTCGATAGCCAGATTGAACACTGAAGCTTTCTTT
TRBV2	TRBJ2-7	-	-	CASSGQEAYEQYF	TGTGCCAGCAGTGGACAGGAGGCTTACGAGCAGTACTTC